This T cell receptor beta chain was obtained from a study of PD-1 blockade in mismatch repair-deficient tumors. This CDR3 comprises 17 residues. The ends lost 5 bases at V and 4 bases at J; junction bases unmatched: 12. CDR1 is MGHRA, CDR2 YSYEKL, per germline. Here immunoSEQ multiplex PCR was the method, and the copy in TCRdb shows in-frame clones only, minus some. Among 30,000 to 45,000 clones listed, approximately 88% were seen once. This chain uses TRBV4-1 with TRBJ2-1, with TRBD2 matching over 9 bases. Sequenced here: PBMCs, sampled about 38 weeks after starting pembrolizumab. The receptor was derived from an adult with mismatch repair-deficient cancer. CDR3: CASSTKPIAGVYNEQFF. In nucleotides, the CDR3 is TGCGCCAGCAGCACAAAACCAATAGCGGGAGTTTACAATGAGCAGTTCTTC.